This T cell receptor (beta chain) is from a study of CD8+ T cells in alopecia areata (dated by TCRdb to the late 2010s). As for the study more broadly: The study used high-throughput TCRbeta sequencing to examine T cell clonal expansion in alopecia areata, in both the C3H/HeJ mouse model and human patients. Human TCRbeta sequencing covered scalp tissue and sorted CD4+ and CD8+ peripheral blood T cells from patchy and totalis/universalis alopecia areata patients and healthy controls. Clonality in the scalp was compared among normal scalp (n=4), patchy alopecia areata scalp (n=8), and alopecia totalis/universalis scalp (n=8). RNA was obtained with the PAXgene miRNA kit for fixed scalp, the miRNeasy kit for PBMCs, and the RNeasy kit for mouse skin. Amplification of TCRbeta CDR3 regions was done by immunoSEQ multiplex PCR using 35 Vbeta forward primers and 13 Jbeta reverse primers. The research as a whole found: Shared TCR sequences between patients were less evident than in mice, which may be partly attributable to HLA diversity in the patient population. Compared with normal scalp, lesional scalp, particularly in alopecia totalis/universalis, had higher clonality and more expanded CD8+ clones, which suggests antigenic drive. Scalp TCR repertoire analysis is complicated because resident alphabeta T cells in normal human skin are also sequenced, whereas mouse skin is dominated by gammadelta T cells.

Lesional scalp punch biopsies and peripheral blood were obtained from alopecia areata patients. PBMCs were separated by density centrifugation and stained for CD3, CD4 and CD8, after which CD4+ and CD8+ T cells were sorted on a FACSAria. Untreated alopecia areata patients were recruited as part of a multicenter biomarker study. In five patients from the biomarker study, the blood CD8+ T cells went through an additional sort into NKG2D-low and NKG2D-high fractions. Library prep was done by the immunoSEQ multiplex PCR assay. To provide template for TCR sequencing, every sample had RNA extracted and reverse transcribed into cDNA. First-strand cDNA was synthesized with SuperScript III using a 2:1 mix of oligo-dT and random hexamers. A synthetic immune receptor repertoire was used to measure amplification bias, and any remaining bias was corrected computationally. On the authors' methods: Raw reads were preprocessed for error removal, and CDR3 was defined according to IMGT conventions as running from the conserved cysteine to phenylalanine. To get clonality, Shannon entropy was normalized by log2 of the number of productive unique TCRs and the result was subtracted from 1. Whether scalp clones were CD4 or CD8 was inferred by matching scalp TCRbeta sequences against CD4 and CD8 repertoires sorted from blood. In TCRdb, the immuneACCESS table is reduced to in-frame sequences with V and J assigned. These tables do not hold every clone; where another copy was compared, an unresolved V gene accounts for under half, and the others remain unexplained. V, J and clone size are taken as reported in that table, and D and trimming were inferred from the DNA itself. In this sample the table shows 30,000 to 35,000 clones, less than 70% of which occur a single time. Jointly, the top ten make up 40% of the sample.

Reading from cysteine to phenylalanine, the CDR3 counts 15 amino acids. The retained sequence is limited to the CDR3, 45 bases, with the frame set at the first base. The junction carries 16 bases between V and J, which are trimmed by 2 bases and 5 bases respectively. The germline V gene encodes CDR1 LNHNV and CDR2 YYDKDF (reference sequence). Of note for this clone: What antigen it recognizes has not been identified. No quality values exist for individual bases; no much larger clone is one base distant.

Sequences were obtained from NKG2D-high CD8+ T cells sorted from blood. The cell subset or site label of this sample denotes: sorted CD8+ NKG2D-high blood T cells. This chain is built from TRBV15 and TRBJ2-7, with the D assignment possibly TRBD1 or TRBD2, given 5 matching bases for each. This receptor was identified in a human donor with alopecia areata. The base sequence is TGTGCCACCAGCAGATGGGACGCCGTCGTGGACGAGCAGTACTTC. It encodes CATSRWDAVVDEQYF.